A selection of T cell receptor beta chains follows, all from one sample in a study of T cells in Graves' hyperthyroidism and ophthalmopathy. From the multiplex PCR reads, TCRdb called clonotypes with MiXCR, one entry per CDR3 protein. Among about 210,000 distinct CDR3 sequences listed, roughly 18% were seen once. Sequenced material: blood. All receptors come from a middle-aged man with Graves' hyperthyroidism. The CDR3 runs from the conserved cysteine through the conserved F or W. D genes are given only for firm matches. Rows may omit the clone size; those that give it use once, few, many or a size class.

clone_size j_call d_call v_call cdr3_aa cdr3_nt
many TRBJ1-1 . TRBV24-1 CATSEGPRTEAFF TGTGCCACCAGTGAGGGCCCGAGGACTGAAGCTTTCTTT
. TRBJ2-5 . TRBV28 CASSEARAVAVTQETQYF TGTGCCAGCAGTGAAGCCCGAGCGGTGGCAGTTACTCAAGAGACCCAGTACTTC
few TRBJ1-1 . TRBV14 CASSQEGRVAGSDTEAFF TGTGCCAGCAGCCAAGAAGGTAGAGTGGCAGGATCGGACACTGAAGCTTTCTTT
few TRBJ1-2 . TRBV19 CASSMAGWGYTF TGTGCCAGTAGTATGGCAGGTTGGGGCTACACCTTC
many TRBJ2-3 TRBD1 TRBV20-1 CSARKQGGDTQYF TGCAGTGCTAGAAAACAGGGGGGAGATACGCAGTATTTT
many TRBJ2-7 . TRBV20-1 CSAEYVKSYEQYF TGCAGTGCTGAATATGTGAAATCCTACGAGCAGTACTTC
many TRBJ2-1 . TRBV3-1 CASSPLWGGNEQFF TGTGCCAGCAGCCCTCTCTGGGGTGGCAATGAGCAGTTCTTC
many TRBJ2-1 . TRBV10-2 CASSDRIPNEQFF TGCGCCAGCAGCGACAGGATTCCAAATGAGCAGTTCTTC
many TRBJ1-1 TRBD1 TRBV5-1 CASSPGTADDTEAFF TGCGCCAGCAGCCCAGGGACAGCTGATGACACTGAAGCTTTCTTT
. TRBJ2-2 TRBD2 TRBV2 CASNPSSGGTGELFF TGTGCCAGCAACCCCTCTTCGGGGGGCACCGGGGAGCTGTTTTTT
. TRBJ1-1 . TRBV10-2 CASRPGLAGTEAFF TGCGCCAGCAGACCGGGACTCGCGGGCACTGAAGCTTTCTTT
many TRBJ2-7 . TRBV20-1 CSASASREQYF TGCAGTGCTTCAGCGTCCAGAGAGCAGTACTTC
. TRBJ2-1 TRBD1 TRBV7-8 CASSLATGEWPCNEQFF TGTGCCAGCAGCTTGGCAACAGGGGAGTGGCCTTGCAATGAGCAGTTCTTC
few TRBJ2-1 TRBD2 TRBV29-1 CSVATGTSGLEQFF TGCAGCGTTGCGACCGGGACTAGCGGTTTAGAGCAGTTCTTC
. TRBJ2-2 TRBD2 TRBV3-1 CASSHGGLAGGRGTGELFF TGTGCCAGCAGCCATGGGGGACTAGCGGGGGGTCGTGGCACCGGGGAGCTGTTTTTT
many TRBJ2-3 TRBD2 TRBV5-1 CASTTSDTDTQYF TGCGCCAGTACGACTAGCGACACAGATACGCAGTATTTT
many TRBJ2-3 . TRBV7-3 CASSLQTNTDTQYF TGTGCCAGCAGCCTCCAGACCAACACAGATACGCAGTATTTT
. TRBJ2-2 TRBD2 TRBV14 CASSQESQREISGELFF TGTGCCAGCAGCCAAGAGTCCCAGCGGGAGATATCCGGGGAGCTGTTTTTT
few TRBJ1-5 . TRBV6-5 CASSYTRVEPNSNQPQHF TGTGCCAGCAGTTACACCCGGGTCGAGCCCAATAGCAATCAGCCCCAGCATTTT
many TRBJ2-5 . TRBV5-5 CASSHPQTGQETQYF TGTGCCAGCAGCCACCCCCAAACAGGGCAGGAGACCCAGTACTTC
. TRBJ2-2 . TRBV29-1 CSVEVGIQGRRVGELFF TGCAGCGTTGAAGTAGGGATTCAGGGGAGGCGAGTCGGGGAGCTGTTTTTT
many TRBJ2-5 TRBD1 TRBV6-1 CASSYDREVETQYF TGTGCCAGCAGCTACGACAGGGAAGTAGAGACCCAGTACTTC
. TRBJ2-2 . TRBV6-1 CASSFLRLEGNTGELFF TGTGCCAGCAGTTTCCTAAGACTAGAAGGGAACACCGGGGAGCTGTTTTTT